This is a list of T cell receptor beta chains from one sample in a study of blood T cell repertoires in COVID-19. Sequencing used immunoSEQ multiplex PCR; TCRdb keeps in-frame clones, though not all of them. The table has some 240,000 clones, approximately 80% seen once. The sample was peripheral blood. The source of these receptors is a woman in her forties who had recovered from COVID-19. Each CDR3 is given with its conserved first and last residue. Each record gives: clone size, V gene, J gene, D gene, CDR3 protein, CDR3 DNA. D genes are given only for firm matches. Expanded clones are given a class, and other clones once, few, many or no size at all.

clone size: NA; V gene: TRBV11-3; J gene: TRBJ2-1; D gene: NA; CDR3 protein: CASSLGRGDHNDWNEQFF; CDR3 DNA: TGTGCCAGCAGCTTAGGACGGGGTGATCATAATGATTGGAATGAGCAGTTCTTC
clone size: NA; V gene: TRBV7-9; J gene: TRBJ2-7; D gene: TRBD1; CDR3 protein: CASSSRQGLDEQYF; CDR3 DNA: TGTGCCAGCAGCTCCCGACAGGGGCTTGACGAGCAGTACTTC
clone size: NA; V gene: TRBV6-6; J gene: TRBJ1-3; D gene: TRBD1; CDR3 protein: CASSPPQGTVTSIYF; CDR3 DNA: TGTGCCAGCAGTCCACCACAGGGGACCGTGACATCCATATATTTT
clone size: NA; V gene: TRBV18; J gene: TRBJ2-1; D gene: TRBD2; CDR3 protein: CASSPRTSGGVDREQFF; CDR3 DNA: TGTGCCAGCTCACCAAGGACTAGCGGGGGGGTCGACAGGGAGCAGTTCTTC
clone size: NA; V gene: TRBV5-8; J gene: TRBJ1-1; D gene: NA; CDR3 protein: CASSLVYAMNTEAFF; CDR3 DNA: TGTGCCAGCAGCTTGGTCTACGCAATGAACACTGAAGCTTTCTTT
clone size: NA; V gene: TRBV19; J gene: TRBJ2-5; D gene: NA; CDR3 protein: CASSNREETQYF; CDR3 DNA: TGTGCCAGTAGTAACAGGGAAGAGACCCAGTACTTC
clone size: NA; V gene: TRBV5-1; J gene: TRBJ1-6; D gene: TRBD1; CDR3 protein: CASSSRGSYNSPLHF; CDR3 DNA: TGCGCCAGCAGCTCCAGGGGGTCCTATAATTCACCCCTCCACTTT
clone size: once; V gene: TRBV9; J gene: TRBJ2-3; D gene: TRBD2; CDR3 protein: CASSVTSGVGTDTQYF; CDR3 DNA: TGTGCCAGCAGCGTAACTAGCGGGGTTGGCACAGATACGCAGTATTTT
clone size: NA; V gene: TRBV11-1; J gene: TRBJ2-1; D gene: NA; CDR3 protein: CASRRASGEQFF; CDR3 DNA: TGTGCCAGCAGGAGAGCGTCGGGTGAGCAGTTCTTC
clone size: NA; V gene: TRBV7-8; J gene: TRBJ1-5; D gene: TRBD1; CDR3 protein: CASSFKNRDRRNQPQHF; CDR3 DNA: TGTGCCAGCAGCTTTAAAAATCGGGACAGACGCAATCAGCCCCAGCATTTT
clone size: NA; V gene: TRBV5-6; J gene: TRBJ2-5; D gene: NA; CDR3 protein: CASSLSYAGAKETQYF; CDR3 DNA: TGTGCCAGCAGCTTGTCTTATGCAGGGGCTAAAGAGACCCAGTACTTC
clone size: NA; V gene: TRBV28; J gene: TRBJ1-5; D gene: TRBD1; CDR3 protein: CASRTGPFDNQPQHF; CDR3 DNA: TGTGCCAGCCGGACAGGGCCGTTTGACAATCAGCCCCAGCATTTT
clone size: few; V gene: TRBV7-3; J gene: TRBJ2-2; D gene: NA; CDR3 protein: CASSLTNAGARTGELFF; CDR3 DNA: TGTGCCAGCAGCTTAACAAATGCGGGGGCCCGCACCGGGGAGCTGTTTTTT
clone size: NA; V gene: TRBV10-3; J gene: TRBJ1-2; D gene: NA; CDR3 protein: CAISKDIGYGYTF; CDR3 DNA: TGTGCCATCAGTAAGGACATTGGCTATGGCTACACCTTC
clone size: few; V gene: TRBV19; J gene: TRBJ2-1; D gene: TRBD1; CDR3 protein: CASSRQGSGGQFF; CDR3 DNA: TGTGCCAGTAGCCGACAGGGATCCGGCGGGCAGTTCTTC
clone size: NA; V gene: TRBV19; J gene: TRBJ2-1; D gene: TRBD2; CDR3 protein: CASSIIAGTSGNNEQFF; CDR3 DNA: TGTGCCAGTAGTATTATTGCAGGGACTAGCGGAAACAATGAGCAGTTCTTC
clone size: NA; V gene: TRBV9; J gene: TRBJ2-2; D gene: NA; CDR3 protein: CASSVKGTGELFF; CDR3 DNA: TGTGCCAGCAGCGTAAAGGGGACCGGGGAGCTGTTTTTT
clone size: few; V gene: TRBV28; J gene: TRBJ1-2; D gene: NA; CDR3 protein: CASSLVSVNYGYTF; CDR3 DNA: TGTGCCAGCAGTTTGGTCAGCGTTAACTATGGCTACACCTTC
clone size: few; V gene: TRBV7-2; J gene: TRBJ2-7; D gene: TRBD1; CDR3 protein: CASSLAPGTGTYEQYF; CDR3 DNA: TGTGCCAGCAGCTTAGCCCCAGGGACAGGGACCTACGAGCAGTACTTC
clone size: NA; V gene: TRBV18; J gene: TRBJ2-1; D gene: TRBD2; CDR3 protein: CASSPQGGTSYNEQFF; CDR3 DNA: TGTGCCAGCTCACCCCAGGGAGGGACCTCCTACAATGAGCAGTTCTTC
clone size: NA; V gene: TRBV24-1; J gene: TRBJ2-1; D gene: NA; CDR3 protein: CATSDPARGSTSRRDEQFF; CDR3 DNA: TGTGCCACCAGTGATCCCGCTAGGGGATCCACCTCCCGGAGGGATGAGCAGTTCTTC